This T cell receptor (beta chain) comes out of a study of shared clonotypes between healthy human individuals. Libraries were prepared by immunoSEQ multiplex PCR; TCRdb keeps only in-frame clonotypes and omits some of them. The table shows a few million clones, with 85% to 95% occurring only once. Looked up from germline, CDR1 is SNHLY and CDR2 is FYNNEI. Trimming removed 7 bases from V and 2 bases from J, with 15 bases in between. The CDR3 runs to 14 residues. Concerning this clone itself: The antigen remains undetermined.

General study points: Clonotypes which were not shared had lower generation probabilities than clonotypes that all four donors shared.

This sequence joins TRBV2 and TRBJ2-7; perhaps TRBD2 as D (5 bases). The receptor comes from a man aged 18 to 30 in good health. Some clones in this sample may be carry-over from other donors' samples. The specimen sequenced was naive CD4+ T cells from PBMCs. As for subset: CD45RA+ positively selected. The CDR3 sequence is CASKGALSTYEQYF. CDR3 bases: TGTGCCAGCAAGGGAGCTCTATCGACCTACGAGCAGTACTTC.